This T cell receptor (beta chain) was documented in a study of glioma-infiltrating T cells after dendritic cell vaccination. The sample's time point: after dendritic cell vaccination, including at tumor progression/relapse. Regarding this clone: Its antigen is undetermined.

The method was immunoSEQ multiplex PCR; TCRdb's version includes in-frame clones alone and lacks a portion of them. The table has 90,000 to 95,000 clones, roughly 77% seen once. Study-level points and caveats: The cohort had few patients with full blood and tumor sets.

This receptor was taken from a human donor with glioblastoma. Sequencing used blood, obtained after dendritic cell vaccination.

This CDR3 reads CASSPVAGLNTEAFF. The CDR3 DNA reads as TGTGCCAGCAGCCCCGTGGCAGGCTTGAACACTGAAGCTTTCTTT. This chain connects TRBV9 to TRBJ1-1; D is undetermined. CDR1 and CDR2 from the germline V gene are SGDLS and YYNGEE. Trimming shortened V by 4 bases and J by 0 bases, and 13 bases separated the two germline ends. The CDR3 is 15 amino acids. Using reference TRBV9 and TRBJ1-1 for the parts outside the CDR3, the full variable domain is DSGVTQTPKHLITATGQRVTLRCSPRSGDLSVYWYQQSLDQGLQFLIQYYNGEERAKGNILERFSAQQFPDLHSELNLSSLELGDSALYFCASSPVAGLNTEAFFGQGTRLTVV.